Presented here are 10 T cell receptor beta chains from one specimen sequenced in a study of human versus mouse CDR3 diversity and MHC coevolution. Measured with immunoSEQ multiplex PCR; TCRdb has only the in-frame clones, and not every one. This sample carries about 83,000 clones, around 90% of them seen once, and the ten largest clones take around 0.15%. The sample taken for sequencing was naive CD4+ T cells from blood. The subset denotes: CD45RO-negative CD62L-positive naive CD4 T cells. All receptors come from a person aged 25-75 years in good health.

This rearrangement joins TRBV28 to TRBJ2-1; D is possibly TRBD2 (6 bases). Germline values: CDR1 MDHEN, CDR2 SYDVKM. Trimming shortened V by 6 bases and J by 6 bases, and 12 bases separated the two germline ends. The CDR3 extends over 13 amino acids. In nucleotides, the CDR3 is TGTGCCAGCAGAGGAGGAGGGGCCAATGAGCAGTTCTTC. It translates to CASRGGGANEQFF. Looking up the rest from reference TRBV28 and TRBJ2-1 gives the full variable domain: DVKVTQSSRYLVKRTGEKVFLECVQDMDHENMFWYRQDPGLGLRLIYFSYDVKMKEKGDIPEGYSVSREKKERFSLILESASTNQTSMYLCASRGGGANEQFFGPGTRLTVL.

This clone appeared a few times. The V gene is TRBV2, the J gene TRBJ1-4; D uncertain. V was trimmed by 5 bases and J by 8 bases, leaving 9 bases between them. The CDR3 sequence is 12 residues long. Germline CDR1 SNHLY, CDR2 FYNNEI. The chain's CDR3 is CASSMAVEKLFF. The CDR3 nucleotides read TGTGCCAGCAGTATGGCAGTCGAAAAACTGTTTTTT.

This clone was seen only once. The chain joins TRBV7-8 to TRBJ2-7; D is ambiguous. With 0 bases removed from V and 3 bases from J, the gap between germline ends came to 12 bases. Germline V gene data show CDR1 as SGHVS and CDR2 as FQNEAQ. The CDR3 spans 15 residues. The CDR3 nucleotides read TGTGCCAGCAGCTTAGCTGCAGGCGAATTCTACGAGCAGTACTTC. Its protein product is CASSLAAGEFYEQYF.

The rearrangement links TRBV2 to TRBJ1-1; TRBD1 might be the D (5 bases). The V gene lost 10 bases and the J gene lost 1 base, with 16 bases spanning the gap. The CDR3 is made up of 14 amino acids. Per germline, CDR1 SNHLY and CDR2 FYNNEI. The DNA for the CDR3 is TGTGCCAACCCCTGGGGCTCATCGAACACTGAAGCTTTCTTT. Translation: CANPWGSSNTEAFF.

V is TRBV30 and J is TRBJ2-7; the match to TRBD2 covers 7 bases. The CDR3 runs 12 residues. The junction had 4 bases not matched to a gene; V was cut back by 7 bases and J by 1 base. Germline CDR1 reads GTSNPN; CDR2 reads SVGIG (reference sequence). CDR3 residues: CAFTGLSYEQYF. CDR3 in DNA: TGTGCCTTTACGGGACTATCCTACGAGCAGTACTTC.

The chain employs TRBV7-2 and TRBJ2-7; 9 bases align to TRBD1. Germline CDR1 and CDR2: SGHTA and FQGNSA. CDR3 length: 16 residues. V was clipped by 5 bases and J by 5 bases; unmatched bases: 13. This chain's CDR3 is CASSARPGTGRHEQYF. CDR3 DNA sequence: TGTGCCAGCAGCGCCCGTCCCGGGACAGGGAGGCACGAGCAGTACTTC.

V gene TRBV5-8 combines with J gene TRBJ2-2, with 7 bases identical to TRBD1. The CDR3 covers 16 residues. Losses at the gene ends were 5 bases for V and 0 bases for J; bases not matched to a gene: 7. Germline lookup yields CDR1 SGHTS and CDR2 YDEGEE. The CDR3 loop reads CASRRGQAANTGELFF. The CDR3 coding sequence is TGTGCCAGCAGAAGAGGACAGGCCGCGAACACCGGGGAGCTGTTTTTT.

The chain is built from TRBV5-4 and TRBJ1-1; possibly TRBD1 for D (5 bases). The ends were cut back, 4 bases at V and 2 bases at J, with 15 bases in the middle. CDR1 is SGHNT and CDR2 is YYREEE in the germline V gene (reference sequence). This CDR3 region has 15 residues. Written as DNA, the CDR3 is TGTGCCAGCAGCCCGCGGGATGGGGCTAACACTGAAGCTTTCTTT. It codes for CASSPRDGANTEAFF.

V is TRBV30 and J is TRBJ2-7; D not certain. The CDR3 runs to 14 residues. From germline, CDR1 is GTSNPN and CDR2 SVGIG (reference sequence). V shed 2 bases and J shed 7 bases, with 18 bases lying between them. The CDR3 loop reads CAWSRRPDKEEQYF. Here the CDR3 DNA reads TGTGCCTGGAGTCGACGACCCGATAAGGAGGAGCAGTACTTC.

This chain links TRBV2 with TRBJ2-7, with 9 positions matching TRBD1. In germline, CDR1 is SNHLY, CDR2 FYNNEI. This CDR3 region has 14 residues. Losses at the gene ends were 5 bases for V and 4 bases for J; bases not matched to a gene: 6. The CDR3 DNA sequence: TGTGCCAGCAGTAGAAACAGGGGGCCGTACGAGCAGTACTTC. Its translation: CASSRNRGPYEQYF.